Shown below are 20 T cell receptor beta chains from a single sample sequenced in a study of blood T cell repertoires in COVID-19. Repertoires were generated with immunoSEQ multiplex PCR, while TCRdb's copy carries only in-frame clones and drops some. The sample shows hundreds of thousands of clones, roughly 90% of them seen only once. The sample taken for sequencing was PBMCs or T cells enriched from blood (not recorded which). The receptors stem from a woman aged 45-60 years in a cohort exposed to, infected with or recovered from COVID-19 (not recorded which).

V gene TRBV11-3 combines with J gene TRBJ2-2, with a tentative D call TRBD1 (5 bases). This CDR3 contains 12 residues. The V end was cut by 2 bases, the J end by 9 bases, with 7 bases between. CDR1 is SGHNT, CDR2 YENEEA, per germline. The CDR3 sequence is CASSLKGRELFF. CDR3 nucleotides: TGTGCCAGCAGCTTAAAGGGGCGGGAGCTGTTTTTT.

This clone was recorded once. The chain couples TRBV5-4 to TRBJ1-6; D may be TRBD1 (6 bases). Germline lookup yields CDR1 SGHNT and CDR2 YYREEE (reference sequence). CDR3 size: 15 residues. V lost 1 base, J lost 7 bases, and 12 bases lay in between. The CDR3 here is CASSLTDSPNSPLHF. In DNA form, the CDR3 reads TGTGCCAGCAGCTTGACGGACAGCCCAAATTCACCCCTCCACTTT. The whole variable domain, remainder taken from reference TRBV5-4 and TRBJ1-6, is ETGVTQSPTHLIKTRGQQVTLRCSSQSGHNTVSWYQQALGQGPQFIFQYYREEENGRGNFPPRFSGLQFPNYSSELNVNALELDDSALYLCASSLTDSPNSPLHFGNGTRLTVT.

V gene TRBV7-8 combines with J gene TRBJ2-3; tentatively, D is TRBD2 (6 bases). Germline V CDR1 and CDR2: SGHVS, FQNEAQ. With 5 bases removed from V and 5 bases from J, the gap between germline ends came to 14 bases. The CDR3 contains 14 residues. CDR3 sequence reads: CASSPNWGEDTQYF. DNA of the CDR3: TGTGCCAGCAGCCCCAATTGGGGGGAAGATACGCAGTATTTT.

This chain connects TRBV12-3 or TRBV12-4 to TRBJ1-1; no clear D gene. This CDR3 is built from 13 residues. The germline V and J ends were trimmed by 5 bases and 0 bases, with 7 bases remaining between them. CDR3 region: CASSPRVNTEAFF. As DNA, the CDR3 is TGTGCCAGCAGTCCCCGAGTGAACACTGAAGCTTTCTTT.

The chain combines TRBV9 with TRBJ2-1, with 8 nucleotides matching TRBD2. Germline V gene sequence: CDR1 SGDLS, CDR2 YYNGEE. V lost 3 bases and J lost 9; bases outside the gene matches: 20. The CDR3 consists of 18 residues. CDR3 protein: CASSDPVSGGEAHGEQFF. The CDR3 coding sequence is TGTGCCAGCAGCGATCCCGTGAGCGGGGGCGAGGCACACGGTGAGCAGTTCTTC.

The chain has TRBV5-1 and TRBJ2-2, with 10 bases that match TRBD1. Germline V gene sequence: CDR1 SGHRS, CDR2 YFSETQ. J lost 3 bases, V lost 3 bases, and 8 bases had no gene match. The CDR3 spans 17 residues. The CDR3 spells CASSSNRDRGDTGELFF. The CDR3 bases are TGCGCCAGCAGCTCTAACCGGGACAGGGGCGACACCGGGGAGCTGTTTTTT.

The V gene is TRBV23-1, the J gene TRBJ1-3; the D is unclear. TRBV23-1 is treated as an ORF (open reading frame) with a function not yet certain. V shed 2 bases and J shed 4 bases, with 18 bases lying between them. The CDR3 is 17 residues long. The CDR3 region is CASSQPTDFWVGNTIYF. For the CDR3, the DNA is TGCGCCAGCAGTCAACCTACGGACTTCTGGGTGGGAAACACCATATATTTT.

There are a few counts of this clone. The chain joins TRBV27 to TRBJ1-2, with 8 bases identical to TRBD1. The V gene end was trimmed by 6 bases and the J gene end by 6 bases; junction bases not matched to a gene: 6. CDR1 and CDR2 from the germline V gene are MNHEY and SMNVEV (reference sequence). There are 13 residues in the CDR3. CDR3 sequence: CASRETGGNGYTF. In DNA, the CDR3 is TGTGCCAGCAGGGAAACAGGGGGAAATGGCTACACCTTC.

This clone was observed a handful of times. An end of the junction does not agree with germline; a read error may underlie this. The chain joins TRBV4-2 to TRBJ2-5; D possibly uses TRBD1 or TRBD2 (6 bases each). The CDR3 runs to 15 residues. Germline assignment: CDR1 LGHNA and CDR2 YNFKEQ. The CDR3 DNA reads TGTGCCAGCAGTCAAGGGGGGCCCATGGGGGAGACCCAGTACTTC. It is translated as CASSQGGPMGETQYF.

The gene calls are TRBV9 and TRBJ2-2; unclear D gene. Per the germline V gene, CDR1 is SGDLS and CDR2 is YYNGEE. Trimming took off 5 bases at V and 0 bases at J, with 8 bases between the two ends. This CDR3 has 14 residues. CDR3 nucleotide sequence: TGTGCCAGCAGTGGCTCAGCGAACACCGGGGAGCTGTTTTTT. This codes for CASSGSANTGELFF. Using reference TRBV9 and TRBJ2-2 for the parts outside the CDR3, the full variable domain is DSGVTQTPKHLITATGQRVTLRCSPRSGDLSVYWYQQSLDQGLQFLIQYYNGEERAKGNILERFSAQQFPDLHSELNLSSLELGDSALYFCASSGSANTGELFFGEGSRLTVL.

V usage is TRBV4-1 and J usage is TRBJ2-1, with D possibly TRBD2 on 5 matching bases. Germline V gene sequence: CDR1 MGHRA, CDR2 YSYEKL. V shed 0 bases and J shed 3 bases, with 9 bases lying between them. The CDR3 length is 15 residues. The CDR3 protein is CASSQDGSDYNEQFF. The CDR3 DNA sequence: TGCGCCAGCAGCCAAGATGGGAGTGACTACAATGAGCAGTTCTTC.

This clone was counted between two and nine times. V is TRBV5-6 and J is TRBJ1-5; D is possibly TRBD1 (5 bases). Trimming took 3 bases from V and 0 from J, leaving 16 bases between them. Germline CDR1 is SGHDT and CDR2 is YYEEEE. CDR3 length: 17 amino acids. In DNA form, the CDR3 reads TGTGCCAGCAGCTCGTTGCGGGGCCGACATAGCAATCAGCCCCAGCATTTT. The encoded protein is CASSSLRGRHSNQPQHF.

This rearrangement joins TRBV6-5 to TRBJ1-1; TRBD1 matches 9 bases. The germline V gene encodes CDR1 MNHEY and CDR2 SVGAGI. The V segment lost 5 bases and the J segment 1 base; nucleotides outside the gene matches: 5. The CDR3 extends over 15 amino acids. The CDR3: CASSTQDRGNTEAFF. CDR3 in DNA: TGTGCCAGCAGTACCCAGGACAGGGGGAACACTGAAGCTTTCTTT.

The chain is built from TRBV7-2 and TRBJ2-3; TRBD2 might be the D (5 bases). The CDR3 has 14 residues. Deletions cut 0 bases from V and 2 bases from J, with 6 bases between. Germline V gene data show CDR1 as SGHTA and CDR2 as FQGNSA. The CDR3 DNA reads as TGTGCCAGCAGCTTAGCGGGAGTCACAGATACGCAGTATTTT. Residues: CASSLAGVTDTQYF.

With respect to this clone: Other DNA variants within this sample encode the same CDR3. The chain combines TRBV12-3 or TRBV12-4 with TRBJ1-2, with D unresolved. Trimming pared 2 bases from V and 5 bases from J, leaving 3 bases between. The CDR3 runs to 11 residues. The CDR3 here is CASSLQYGYTF. DNA for the CDR3: TGTGCCAGCAGTTTACAGTATGGCTACACCTTC.

V is TRBV7-9 and J is TRBJ1-2, with TRBD1 as a possible D gene (5 bases). V lost 0 bases to trimming and J lost 2 bases, with 10 bases between them. Germline V gene data show CDR1 as SEHNR and CDR2 as FQNEAQ (reference sequence). The CDR3 extends over 15 amino acids. The CDR3 loop is CASSLAGVGNYGYTF. CDR3 nucleotides: TGTGCCAGCAGCTTAGCAGGGGTTGGAAACTATGGCTACACCTTC.

This chain uses TRBV7-3 with TRBJ2-2, with a tentative D call TRBD1 (6 bases). Germline V lookup: CDR1 SGHTA, CDR2 FQGTGA. V lost 5 bases and J lost 0, with 13 bases in between. The CDR3 is 16 amino acids. CDR3 region: CASSPRTAANTGELFF. Written as DNA, the CDR3 is TGTGCCAGCAGCCCAAGGACAGCCGCGAACACCGGGGAGCTGTTTTTT.

The chain links TRBV7-6 to TRBJ2-7; 7 bases line up with TRBD1. The CDR3 consists of 15 residues. The germline gives CDR1 SGHVS, CDR2 FNYEAQ. With V trimmed by 5 bases and J by 0 bases, 7 bases remained unmatched. The CDR3 region has the DNA TGTGCCAGCAGCACCCGGGACAGCAGCTCCTACGAGCAGTACTTC. This sequence encodes CASSTRDSSSYEQYF.

The rearrangement uses TRBV29-1 and TRBJ1-2; TRBD1 aligns across 7 bases. V was pared by 2 bases and J by 14 bases, with 11 bases of the junction left unmatched. CDR3 size: 12 residues. Germline V CDR1 and CDR2: SQVTM, ANQGSEA. In nucleotides, the CDR3 is TGCAGCGTTGAAAAGGCGACAGGGTCCCTAACCTTC. The encoded protein is CSVEKATGSLTF.

The chain joins TRBV5-6 to TRBJ1-1; maybe TRBD1 (6 bases). CDR1 and CDR2 (germline): SGHDT, YYEEEE. The CDR3 consists of 17 residues. V lost 3 bases to trimming and J lost 2 bases, with 20 bases between them. The CDR3 bases are TGTGCCAGCAGCTCCTGGACAGATTTCAGAACCAACACTGAAGCTTTCTTT. Translated: CASSSWTDFRTNTEAFF.